Listed below are T cell receptor beta chains from one sample, sequenced in a study of memory CD4+ T cells and cytomegalovirus serostatus. Sequencing was performed with immunoSEQ multiplex PCR; in TCRdb, only in-frame clones are kept and a portion is missing. The data hold some 44,000 clones, with roughly 73% observed a single time. The sequenced sample was memory CD4+ T cells from blood. These receptors originate from an adult in good health and CMV-seronegative. CDR3s include the opening cysteine and the closing phenylalanine or tryptophan. The order of the fields is D gene, clone size, J gene, V gene, CDR3 protein, CDR3 DNA. The D gene is left open where the match is weak. The listing skips clone size in some rows; elsewhere it reads once, few, many or a size class.

d_call: TRBD2
clone_size: .
j_call: TRBJ2-5
v_call: TRBV11-2
cdr3_aa: CASSFWTSGGAGETQYF
cdr3_nt: TGTGCCAGCAGCTTCTGGACTAGCGGGGGGGCGGGCGAGACCCAGTACTTC

d_call: .
clone_size: .
j_call: TRBJ1-5
v_call: TRBV10-3
cdr3_aa: CAISRREDQPQHF
cdr3_nt: TGTGCCATCAGTCGCAGGGAGGATCAGCCCCAGCATTTT

d_call: .
clone_size: .
j_call: TRBJ1-5
v_call: TRBV6-4
cdr3_aa: CASSDSVNQPQHF
cdr3_nt: TGTGCCAGCAGTGACTCGGTAAATCAGCCCCAGCATTTT

d_call: TRBD1
clone_size: .
j_call: TRBJ1-3
v_call: TRBV6-1
cdr3_aa: CASTRQGNGNTIYF
cdr3_nt: TGTGCCAGCACCAGACAGGGAAATGGAAACACCATATATTTT

d_call: .
clone_size: .
j_call: TRBJ2-5
v_call: TRBV4-2
cdr3_aa: CASSQDRETQYF
cdr3_nt: TGTGCCAGCAGCCAAGATCGTGAGACCCAGTACTTC

d_call: .
clone_size: .
j_call: TRBJ2-7
v_call: TRBV18
cdr3_aa: CASSQGVVSYEQYF
cdr3_nt: TGTGCCAGCTCACAGGGGGTAGTCTCCTACGAGCAGTACTTC

d_call: .
clone_size: .
j_call: TRBJ2-3
v_call: TRBV2
cdr3_aa: CASSASGFSTDTQYF
cdr3_nt: TGTGCCAGCAGTGCAAGCGGGTTTAGCACAGATACGCAGTATTTT

d_call: .
clone_size: .
j_call: TRBJ1-2
v_call: TRBV2
cdr3_aa: CASSPANYGYTF
cdr3_nt: TGTGCCAGCAGTCCAGCAAACTATGGCTACACCTTC

d_call: .
clone_size: .
j_call: TRBJ1-4
v_call: TRBV18
cdr3_aa: CASSPSSGGEEKLFF
cdr3_nt: TGTGCCAGCTCACCTTCCTCGGGGGGCGAAGAAAAACTGTTTTTT

d_call: .
clone_size: .
j_call: TRBJ1-1
v_call: TRBV27
cdr3_aa: CASVGRANTEAFF
cdr3_nt: TGTGCCAGCGTGGGCAGGGCGAACACTGAAGCTTTCTTT

d_call: TRBD1
clone_size: .
j_call: TRBJ1-1
v_call: TRBV29-1
cdr3_aa: CSVDRGITEAFF
cdr3_nt: TGCAGCGTTGACAGGGGGATCACTGAAGCTTTCTTT

d_call: TRBD2
clone_size: .
j_call: TRBJ2-2
v_call: TRBV7-2
cdr3_aa: CASSGRLAAGELFF
cdr3_nt: TGTGCCAGCAGCGGGAGACTAGCAGCCGGGGAGCTGTTTTTT

d_call: TRBD1
clone_size: .
j_call: TRBJ1-2
v_call: TRBV10-3
cdr3_aa: CAIGQGDFLGSYGYTF
cdr3_nt: TGTGCCATTGGACAGGGGGATTTCTTGGGGAGCTATGGCTACACCTTC

d_call: TRBD1
clone_size: .
j_call: TRBJ1-1
v_call: TRBV28
cdr3_aa: CASSSYGTGRPFF
cdr3_nt: TGTGCCAGCAGTTCCTACGGGACAGGGAGGCCTTTCTTT

d_call: TRBD1
clone_size: .
j_call: TRBJ1-2
v_call: TRBV18
cdr3_aa: CASSPREGAIYGYTF
cdr3_nt: TGTGCCAGCTCACCAAGAGAGGGGGCGATCTATGGCTACACCTTC

d_call: .
clone_size: few
j_call: TRBJ2-2
v_call: TRBV11-2
cdr3_aa: CASSLRGAGELFF
cdr3_nt: TGTGCCAGCAGCTTGAGGGGTGCCGGGGAGCTGTTTTTT

d_call: TRBD2
clone_size: few
j_call: TRBJ2-3
v_call: TRBV29-1
cdr3_aa: CSVEVDLFSGGSDTQYF
cdr3_nt: TGCAGCGTTGAAGTTGATCTGTTTAGCGGGGGATCAGATACGCAGTATTTT

d_call: .
clone_size: .
j_call: TRBJ1-6
v_call: TRBV7-9
cdr3_aa: CASSRPGGLPYNSPLHF
cdr3_nt: TGTGCCAGCAGCCGGCCGGGTGGTTTGCCCTATAATTCACCCCTCCACTTT

d_call: .
clone_size: .
j_call: TRBJ1-1
v_call: TRBV6-5
cdr3_aa: CASYALQNTEAFF
cdr3_nt: TGTGCCAGCTATGCCCTTCAGAACACTGAAGCTTTCTTT

d_call: TRBD1
clone_size: few
j_call: TRBJ1-2
v_call: TRBV5-6
cdr3_aa: CASSRTGVSGYTF
cdr3_nt: TGTGCCAGCAGCCGGACAGGGGTGTCTGGCTACACCTTC

d_call: TRBD1
clone_size: .
j_call: TRBJ1-1
v_call: TRBV9
cdr3_aa: CASSANPRDRDRERTEAFF
cdr3_nt: TGTGCCAGCAGCGCAAACCCCCGGGACAGGGATCGAGAAAGGACTGAAGCTTTCTTT

d_call: TRBD1
clone_size: .
j_call: TRBJ2-2
v_call: TRBV11-3
cdr3_aa: CASSSGQGSIGELFF
cdr3_nt: TGTGCCAGCAGTTCCGGACAGGGGAGCATCGGGGAGCTGTTTTTT

d_call: .
clone_size: once
j_call: TRBJ1-2
v_call: TRBV7-2
cdr3_aa: CASSLEQVYGYTF
cdr3_nt: TGTGCCAGCAGCTTAGAACAGGTTTATGGCTACACCTTC

d_call: TRBD1
clone_size: .
j_call: TRBJ1-4
v_call: TRBV7-2
cdr3_aa: CASSSGTVNEKLFF
cdr3_nt: TGTGCCAGCAGCTCCGGGACAGTGAATGAAAAACTGTTTTTT

d_call: .
clone_size: few
j_call: TRBJ2-3
v_call: TRBV18
cdr3_aa: CASSPNRGGTDTQYF
cdr3_nt: TGTGCCAGCTCACCCAACAGGGGGGGGACAGATACGCAGTATTTT

d_call: TRBD1
clone_size: .
j_call: TRBJ1-5
v_call: TRBV23-1
cdr3_aa: CASTLQGAGTGVGNQPQHF
cdr3_nt: TGCGCCAGCACCTTACAGGGGGCGGGGACAGGGGTGGGCAATCAGCCCCAGCATTTT

d_call: .
clone_size: .
j_call: TRBJ2-3
v_call: TRBV7-2
cdr3_aa: CASSFWGLADTQYF
cdr3_nt: TGTGCCAGCAGCTTTTGGGGCCTAGCAGATACGCAGTATTTT

d_call: .
clone_size: .
j_call: TRBJ1-2
v_call: TRBV11-2
cdr3_aa: CASSSVDSYGYTF
cdr3_nt: TGTGCCAGCAGCTCGGTAGACAGCTATGGCTACACCTTC

d_call: .
clone_size: few
j_call: TRBJ2-7
v_call: TRBV5-4
cdr3_aa: CASSLGVSDSYEQYF
cdr3_nt: TGTGCCAGCAGCTTGGGAGTCTCAGACTCCTACGAGCAGTACTTC

d_call: .
clone_size: few
j_call: TRBJ1-1
v_call: TRBV5-1
cdr3_aa: CASSLAGRVNTEAFF
cdr3_nt: TGCGCCAGCAGCTTGGCGGGCAGGGTGAACACTGAAGCTTTCTTT

d_call: .
clone_size: .
j_call: TRBJ2-3
v_call: TRBV5-8
cdr3_aa: CASTSQGTDTQYF
cdr3_nt: TGTGCCAGCACATCCCAGGGGACAGATACGCAGTATTTT

d_call: .
clone_size: .
j_call: TRBJ1-1
v_call: TRBV18
cdr3_aa: CASYSGQTSEAFF
cdr3_nt: TGTGCCAGCTACTCGGGGCAGACCTCTGAAGCTTTCTTT

d_call: TRBD2
clone_size: .
j_call: TRBJ2-7
v_call: TRBV6-5
cdr3_aa: CASAPGGGTYEQYF
cdr3_nt: TGTGCCAGCGCCCCCGGGGGGGGTACCTACGAGCAGTACTTC

d_call: .
clone_size: .
j_call: TRBJ2-2
v_call: TRBV10-3
cdr3_aa: CAIRPTQQGAANTGELFF
cdr3_nt: TGTGCCATCAGACCAACCCAACAGGGAGCAGCGAACACCGGGGAGCTGTTTTTT

d_call: TRBD1
clone_size: .
j_call: TRBJ1-5
v_call: TRBV19
cdr3_aa: CASGQGNQPQHF
cdr3_nt: TGTGCCAGCGGACAGGGGAATCAGCCCCAGCATTTT

d_call: .
clone_size: .
j_call: TRBJ2-1
v_call: TRBV14
cdr3_aa: CASRGTANLYNEQFF
cdr3_nt: TGTGCCAGCAGAGGGACCGCAAACCTCTACAATGAGCAGTTCTTC

d_call: .
clone_size: .
j_call: TRBJ2-1
v_call: TRBV4-2
cdr3_aa: CASSQDEWNEQFF
cdr3_nt: TGTGCCAGCAGCCAAGATGAGTGGAATGAGCAGTTCTTC

d_call: .
clone_size: .
j_call: TRBJ1-2
v_call: TRBV10-3
cdr3_aa: CAIWEGSGGYTF
cdr3_nt: TGTGCCATTTGGGAAGGGAGTGGTGGCTACACCTTC

d_call: TRBD2
clone_size: few
j_call: TRBJ2-3
v_call: TRBV6-5
cdr3_aa: CASSSRLAPDTQYF
cdr3_nt: TGTGCCAGCAGTTCGAGACTAGCCCCAGATACGCAGTATTTT